The 12 T cell receptor beta chains below all came from one sample that was sequenced in a study of cytomegalovirus exposure and HLA in healthy donors. PCR employed 60 Vbeta and 13 Jbeta primers. This table comes from immunoSEQ multiplex PCR, and its TCRdb copy is limited to in-frame clones, with some not included. In the table there are more than 150,000 clones, roughly 80% of which are singletons. What was sequenced was PBMCs. These receptor sequences come from a boy between 10 and 17 years old in good health and CMV-seronegative.

This clone was seen only a few times. The J gene is TRBJ2-1, the V gene TRBV19; possible D gene TRBD2, 5 bases. CDR3 length: 14 amino acids. Trimming pared 2 bases from V and 4 bases from J, leaving 9 bases between. In germline, CDR1 is LNHDA, CDR2 SQIVND (reference sequence). The CDR3 loop reads CASSIWTGYNEQFF. CDR3 DNA: TGTGCCAGTAGTATATGGACTGGATACAATGAGCAGTTCTTC. The variable domain in full, with the rest retrieved from reference TRBV19 and TRBJ2-1, is DGGITQSPKYLFRKEGQNVTLSCEQNLNHDAMYWYRQDPGQGLRLIYYSQIVNDFQKGDIAEGYSVSREKKESFPLTVTSAQKNPTAFYLCASSIWTGYNEQFFGPGTRLTVL.

The gene calls are TRBV6-6 and TRBJ1-2, with 8 bases that match TRBD1. Germline CDR1 reads MNHNY; CDR2 reads SVGAGI (reference sequence). V dropped 5 bases and J dropped 0; count of bases not matched to a gene: 2. This CDR3 has 14 amino acids. CDR3 amino acids: CASSNRGSNYGYTF. The CDR3 DNA sequence: TGTGCCAGCAGTAACAGGGGGTCTAACTATGGCTACACCTTC.

This chain uses TRBV5-1 with TRBJ2-7; 10 bases are a match to TRBD1. The germline V gene has CDR1 SGHRS and CDR2 YFSETQ. J was trimmed by 2 bases and V by 0 bases; bases with no gene match: 11. The CDR3 is 18 amino acids. CDR3 amino acids: CASSLDGTGEIAAYEQYF. Here the CDR3 DNA reads TGCGCCAGCAGCTTGGACGGGACAGGGGAGATAGCGGCCTACGAGCAGTACTTC.

The chain uses TRBV30 and TRBJ1-2, with D possibly TRBD1 on 5 matching bases. Germline CDR1 and CDR2: GTSNPN and SVGIG (reference sequence). Trimming removed 5 bases from V and 10 bases from J, with 26 bases in between. The CDR3 extends over 15 amino acids. CDR3 protein: CAWGRGFAGPSAYTF. The CDR3 DNA reads TGTGCCTGGGGCCGGGGGTTTGCGGGGCCCTCTGCCTACACCTTC. The whole variable domain, filled in from reference TRBV30 and TRBJ1-2, reads SQTIHQWPATLVQPVGSPLSLECTVEGTSNPNLYWYRQAAGRGLQLLFYSVGIGQISSEVPQNLSASRPQDRQFILSSKKLLLSDSGFYLCAWGRGFAGPSAYTFGSGTRLTVV.

The chain uses TRBV19 and TRBJ1-1; 8 bases line up with TRBD1. The CDR3 is 16 residues long. V was pared by 3 bases and J by 0 bases, with 6 bases of the junction left unmatched. In germline, CDR1 is LNHDA, CDR2 SQIVND (reference sequence). The chain's CDR3 is CASSINRGLVNTEAFF. The CDR3 DNA is TGTGCCAGTAGTATTAACAGGGGGTTGGTGAACACTGAAGCTTTCTTT. Complete variable domain (other parts from reference TRBV19 and TRBJ1-1): DGGITQSPKYLFRKEGQNVTLSCEQNLNHDAMYWYRQDPGQGLRLIYYSQIVNDFQKGDIAEGYSVSREKKESFPLTVTSAQKNPTAFYLCASSINRGLVNTEAFFGQGTRLTVV.

This clone was seen only a few times. V and J are TRBV6-1 and TRBJ1-5; D may be TRBD1 (6 bases). The CDR3 sequence is 16 residues long. Trimming removed 4 bases at V and 0 bases at J, with 13 bases between. In germline, CDR1 is MNHNS, CDR2 SASEGT. The CDR3 region has the DNA TGTGCCAGCAGTGTAAGGGACACCCATAGCAATCAGCCCCAGCATTTT. As protein: CASSVRDTHSNQPQHF.

The chain joins TRBV4-1 to TRBJ1-5; maybe TRBD1 (6 bases). Trimming removed 0 bases at V and 7 bases at J, with 16 bases between. The CDR3 totals 16 residues. Germline-derived CDR1 and CDR2 are MGHRA and YSYEKL. The CDR3 nucleotides read TGCGCCAGCAGCCAAGATTCGGGGGGGCTCGGGCAGCCCCAGCATTTT. This sequence encodes CASSQDSGGLGQPQHF.

V gene TRBV5-1 combines with J gene TRBJ2-7; D is ambiguous. Germline V gene lookup returns CDR1 SGHRS and CDR2 YFSETQ. The CDR3 is made up of 13 amino acids. Deletions cut 0 bases from V and 0 bases from J, with 4 bases between. In DNA form, the CDR3 reads TGCGCCAGCAGCTTGGAATACTCCTACGAGCAGTACTTC. This codes for CASSLEYSYEQYF. Full variable domain (rest looked up from reference TRBV5-1 and TRBJ2-7): KAGVTQTPRYLIKTRGQQVTLSCSPISGHRSVSWYQQTPGQGLQFLFEYFSETQRNKGNFPGRFSGRQFSNSRSEMNVSTLELGDSALYLCASSLEYSYEQYFGPGTRLTVT.

The chain joins TRBV2 to TRBJ1-2; weak D call: TRBD1 (6 bases). The germline V gene encodes CDR1 SNHLY and CDR2 FYNNEI. The CDR3 covers 11 residues. V gave up 7 bases and J gave up 11 bases, with 14 bases separating them. The CDR3 is CASKLQGSYTF. CDR3 DNA: TGTGCCAGCAAATTACAGGGATCGTACACCTTC.

The chain uses TRBV28 and TRBJ1-4; tentative D call: TRBD1 (5 bases). Per the germline V gene, CDR1 is MDHEN and CDR2 is SYDVKM. This CDR3 is 14 amino acids long. Between the trimmed V and J ends, which lost 6 bases and 8 bases, there was a span of 16 bases. The CDR3: CASSRLGGDEKLFF. Here the CDR3 DNA reads TGTGCCAGCAGCCGACTGGGGGGGGACGAAAAACTGTTTTTT.

The V gene is TRBV7-6, the J gene TRBJ2-1; 11 bases map to TRBD2. V lost 5 bases to trimming and J lost 2 bases; unmatched junction nucleotides: 5. The CDR3 runs to 16 residues. Per germline, CDR1 SGHVS and CDR2 FNYEAQ. For the CDR3, the DNA is TGTGCCAGCAGCAGGGGACTAGCGGACACCTACAATGAGCAGTTCTTC. Its translation is CASSRGLADTYNEQFF. Full variable domain (missing parts from reference TRBV7-6 and TRBJ2-1): GAGVSQSPRYKVTKRGQDVALRCDPISGHVSLYWYRQALGQGPEFLTYFNYEAQQDKSGLPNDRFSAERPEGSISTLTIQRTEQRDSAMYRCASSRGLADTYNEQFFGPGTRLTVL.

This sequence joins TRBV9 and TRBJ2-4; D is perhaps TRBD1 (6 bases). V was cut by 3 bases and J by 6 bases, with 13 bases left in between. Germline CDR1 SGDLS, CDR2 YYNGEE. CDR3 size: 14 residues. CDR3 sequence reads: CASSAWGLGNIQYF. In DNA form, the CDR3 reads TGTGCCAGCAGCGCGTGGGGGCTGGGAAACATTCAGTACTTC.